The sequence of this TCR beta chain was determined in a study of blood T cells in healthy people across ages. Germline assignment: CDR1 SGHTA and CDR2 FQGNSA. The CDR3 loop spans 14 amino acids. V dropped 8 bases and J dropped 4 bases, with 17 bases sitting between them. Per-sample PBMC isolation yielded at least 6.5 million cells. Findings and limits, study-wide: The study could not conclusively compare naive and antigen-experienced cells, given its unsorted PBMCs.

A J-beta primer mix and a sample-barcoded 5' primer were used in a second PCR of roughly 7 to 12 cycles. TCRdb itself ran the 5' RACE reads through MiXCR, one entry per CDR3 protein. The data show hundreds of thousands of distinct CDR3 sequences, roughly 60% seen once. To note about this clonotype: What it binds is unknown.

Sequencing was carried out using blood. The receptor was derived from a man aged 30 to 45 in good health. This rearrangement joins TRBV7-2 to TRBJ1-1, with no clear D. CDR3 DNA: TGTGCCAGCTCTTCGTACTCGGCTGGCACTGAAGCTTTCTTT. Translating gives CASSSYSAGTEAFF.